These T cell receptor beta chains were read from a single sample in a study of T cells in Graves' hyperthyroidism and ophthalmopathy. Using its own MiXCR run on the multiplex PCR reads, TCRdb lists one record per CDR3 protein. Of 300,000 to 450,000 distinct CDR3 sequences listed, around 15% are singletons. The sequencing sample was made of blood. The receptor source for this set is a woman aged 30 to 39 with Graves' ophthalmopathy. The CDR3 runs from the conserved cysteine through the conserved F or W. The D gene is left open where the match is weak. Size is stated for part of the rows, as once, few or many counts, or as a class when the clone is expanded.

>many|.|TRBV7-2|TRBJ2-3
CASSNRDSTDTQYF
TGTGCCAGCAGCAACCGGGACTCCACAGATACGCAGTATTTT
>few|TRBD2|TRBV19|TRBJ2-3
CASMRAGGRSTDTQYF
TGTGCCAGTATGAGAGCGGGGGGCCGCAGCACAGATACGCAGTATTTT
>many|TRBD2|TRBV18|TRBJ2-7
CASSPPTSGGPTYEQYF
TGTGCCAGCTCACCACCAACTAGCGGGGGACCCACCTACGAGCAGTACTTC
>.|.|TRBV19|TRBJ1-1
CASSRRGIRANTEAFF
TGTGCCAGTAGCCGTCGGGGGATTAGGGCGAACACTGAAGCTTTCTTT
>many|.|TRBV7-8|TRBJ1-1
CASSRRTGSTEAFF
TGTGCCAGCAGCCGTCGAACGGGGAGCACTGAAGCTTTCTTT
>few|TRBD2|TRBV24-1|TRBJ2-6
CATSDSAAGTKLPGANVLTF
TGTGCCACCAGTGATTCGGCTGCCGGGACTAAGCTTCCTGGGGCCAACGTCCTGACTTTC
>many|TRBD2|TRBV2|TRBJ2-7
CASSESSGSYEQYF
TGTGCCAGCAGTGAGTCTAGCGGCTCCTACGAGCAGTACTTC
>once|.|TRBV28|TRBJ2-2
CASSLLVGAGRTGELFF
TGTGCCAGCAGTTTGTTGGTCGGGGCAGGGCGCACCGGGGAGCTGTTTTTT
>many|TRBD2|TRBV3-1|TRBJ2-3
CASSQDMRGSTDTQYF
TGTGCCAGCAGCCAAGATATGCGGGGGAGCACAGATACGCAGTATTTT
>.|.|TRBV11-2|TRBJ1-1
CASSTPRRGFEAFF
TGTGCCAGCAGCACCCCGCGCAGGGGATTCGAGGCTTTCTTT